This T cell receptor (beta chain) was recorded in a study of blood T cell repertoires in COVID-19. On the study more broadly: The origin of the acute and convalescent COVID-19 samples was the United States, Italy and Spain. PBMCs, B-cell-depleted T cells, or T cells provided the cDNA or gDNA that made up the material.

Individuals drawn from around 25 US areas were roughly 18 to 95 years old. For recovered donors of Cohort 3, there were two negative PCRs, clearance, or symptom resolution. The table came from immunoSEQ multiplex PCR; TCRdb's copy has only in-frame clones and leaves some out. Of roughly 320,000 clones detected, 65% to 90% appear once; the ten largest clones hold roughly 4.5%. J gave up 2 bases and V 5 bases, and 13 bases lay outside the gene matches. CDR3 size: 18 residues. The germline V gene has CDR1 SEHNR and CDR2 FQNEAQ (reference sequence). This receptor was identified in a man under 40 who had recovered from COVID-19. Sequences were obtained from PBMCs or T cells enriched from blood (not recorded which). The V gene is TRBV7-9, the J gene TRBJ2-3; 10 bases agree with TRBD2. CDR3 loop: CASSPPGLAALLTDTQYF. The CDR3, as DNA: TGTGCCAGCAGCCCTCCCGGACTAGCGGCCCTCCTCACAGATACGCAGTATTTT.